This T cell receptor (beta chain) was identified during a study of shared clonotypes between healthy human individuals (dated by TCRdb to the early 2020s). Notes on the research overall: A couple of women and three men aged 18 to 49 years were included in the cohort. Libraries were prepared and TCR repertoires were sequenced by different laboratories using diverse techniques, in order to increase sequencing depth and limit assay-specific biases. For each donor, CD4 naive and CD4 memory were each run on three plates, CD8 naive on two plates, and CD8 memory on one plate. The study deeply sequenced blood TCR repertoires of five healthy adults to estimate repertoire size and the extent of clonotype sharing between individuals. Each donor's leukapheresis produced roughly between about 0.9 and 9.5 billion PBMCs.

Using the deep immunoSEQ assay, TCR CDR3 regions were amplified from genomic DNA by multiplex PCR. Genomic DNA extracted from each cell subset was distributed evenly over all wells of several immunoSEQ 96-well plates, and each plate served as one replicate. Each replicate PCR for sorted subsets received roughly 200 ng genomic DNA, equal to about 30,000 T cell genomes. Purified libraries were measured with a Qubit 3.0 fluorometer, size-checked on a Bioanalyzer 2100, and measured again with the KAPA Library Quantification kit. Each immunoSEQ 96-well plate was sequenced on its own single-read 150-cycle Illumina NextSeq 550 flow cell. As for the original processing: Because the immunoSEQ output included only junctional sequences and no quality scores, the filtering could not be the same as the filtering used for full-length reads. Sequences were annotated with PyIR, a Python wrapper for IgBLAST v1.9, and V/J genes and CDR3 were assigned using IMGT germline references. Any read was removed if the V/J assignment was weak (E-value above 1e-6), the CDR3 was missing, or the read contained stop codons, out-of-frame junctions, or ambiguous translated residues. V3J clonotypes were defined by identical inferred V gene, J gene, and CDR3 amino acid sequence. To compute the percentage overlap between repertoires, the number of shared unique clonotypes was divided by the size of the smaller repertoire. Richness of each repertoire was evaluated using RTK rarefaction, the Chao1 estimator, and Recon v2.1 estimates of unobserved clonotypes. OLGA was used to compute generation probabilities for all TCRbeta clonotypes that the gDNA method yielded from a few donors. The source is immuneACCESS, and TCRdb retained only in-frame sequences with V and J called. Part of the clones is not carried over; for the studies checked, unresolved V genes explain less than half of this, and the remainder is unexplained. That table supplies the V and J calls and clone size; D and trimming were determined from the DNA. This sample comprises about 680,000 clones, roughly 70% of them detected only once. The ten largest clones capture under 2% of the sample.

With regard to this clone: There is no known antigen for this receptor. No quality values exist for individual bases; no much larger clone is one base distant.

The study at large found these results: Because the study included a small number of donors, the genetic and exposure-history diversity represented was limited. Sampling was restricted to blood, and TCR repertoires in tissue are likely to differ from TCR repertoires in blood. Pairwise subsampling indicated that sequencing depth was expected to affect the degree of clonotype sharing among donors. Clonotypes shared by all four sorted-subset donors showed higher generation probabilities than non-shared clonotypes. Incomplete sequencing was indicated by rarefaction of sorted-subset datasets, despite the large sequencing depth. Across a handful of donors, 5% to 6% of naive CD4, more than 3% of naive CD8, around 2.1% of memory CD4, and under 0.45% of memory CD8 clonotypes were shared. Naive subsets generally had larger estimated clonotype richness than memory subsets.

Donors were healthy HIV-negative adults with no recently reported acute infections or vaccinations. Every donor was a Caucasian adult living in Nashville, Tennessee, USA. CD4+ T cells were enriched by magnetic negative selection; naive cells were then positively selected on CD45RA, and the negative fraction formed the memory subset. Blood was obtained by leukapheresis, after which PBMCs were separated by Ficoll-Histopaque density gradient centrifugation and cryopreserved in liquid nitrogen vapor phase. Analytical flow cytometry was used to check the purity and quantity of every magnetically sorted T cell population. Genomic DNA was isolated from each sorted fraction and quantified by UV absorbance on a Nanodrop 2000c. According to the germline V gene (reference sequence), CDR1 reads SSHAT and CDR2 reads FNYEAQ. The CDR3 starts with the cysteine, ends with the phenylalanine, and has 13 residues. Kept here is only the CDR3 DNA, which spans 39 bases and is read in frame from base 1. Trimming costs V 3 bases and J 4 bases, and their ends lie 9 bases apart.

The receptor's source is a woman in her 30s in good health. Material: memory CD4+ T cells sorted from blood. This specimen's cell subset or site label, interpreted: CD45RA-negative fraction. The rearranged chain carries TRBV7-7 and TRBJ1-2; tentative D gene TRBD1, with 5 bases matching. The CDR3 has the sequence CASSLGPTYGYTF. The DNA reads as follows: TGTGCCAGCAGCTTGGGACCGACCTATGGCTACACCTTC.